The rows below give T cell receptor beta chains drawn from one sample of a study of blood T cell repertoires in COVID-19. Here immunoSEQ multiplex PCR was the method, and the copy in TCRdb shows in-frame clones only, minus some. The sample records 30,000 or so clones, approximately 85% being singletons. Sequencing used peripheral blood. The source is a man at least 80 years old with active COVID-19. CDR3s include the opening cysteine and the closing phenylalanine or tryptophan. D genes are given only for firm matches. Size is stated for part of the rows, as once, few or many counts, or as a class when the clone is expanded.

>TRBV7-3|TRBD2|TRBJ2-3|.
TGTGCCAGCAGCGCGGGACTAGCGGCTGGCACAGATACGCAGTATTTT
CASSAGLAAGTDTQYF
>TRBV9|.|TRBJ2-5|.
TGTGCCAGCAGCGTAGAGGCAGGGTGGAAGACCCAGTACTTC
CASSVEAGWKTQYF
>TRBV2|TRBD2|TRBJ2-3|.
TGTGCCAGCAAGCGGGGGTTGAGCACAGATACGCAGTATTTT
CASKRGLSTDTQYF
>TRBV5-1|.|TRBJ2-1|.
.
CASSRRAGTGGLNEQFF
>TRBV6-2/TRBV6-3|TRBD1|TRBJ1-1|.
TGTGCCAGCAGTCGGACAGGGTCGGGCACTGAAGCTTTCTTT
CASSRTGSGTEAFF
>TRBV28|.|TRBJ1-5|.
TGTGCCAGCAAAACGGGGGGGCCCGGTCAGCCCCAGCATTTT
CASKTGGPGQPQHF
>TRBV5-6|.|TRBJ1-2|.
TGTGCCAGCAGCTTAAGGGGCTATGGCTACACCTTC
CASSLRGYGYTF
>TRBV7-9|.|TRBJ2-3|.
TGTGCCCAACGAGACTTAAAAGATACGCAGTATTTT
CAQRDLKDTQYF
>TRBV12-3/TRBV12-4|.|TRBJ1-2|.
TGTGCCAGCAGTATGTCAGGTTTCTATGGCTACACCTTC
CASSMSGFYGYTF
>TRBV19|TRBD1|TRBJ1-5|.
TGTGCCAGTACCCCTACAGGGGGACAGCAGCCCCAGCATTTT
CASTPTGGQQPQHF
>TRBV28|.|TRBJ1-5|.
TGTGCCAGCAGAGGCGTTTGGGACACGGTCGATAGCAATCAGCCCCAGCATTTT
CASRGVWDTVDSNQPQHF
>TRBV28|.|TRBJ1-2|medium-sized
TGTGCCAGCAGTTTATTCTGGCAGGGAATTAACTATGGCTACACCTTC
CASSLFWQGINYGYTF
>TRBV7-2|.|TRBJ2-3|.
TGTGCCAGCAGCTTAGCAGTAGCGGTCACAGATACGCAGTATTTT
CASSLAVAVTDTQYF
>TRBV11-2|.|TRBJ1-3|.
TGTGCCAGCAGCTTACTAGCTGGAAACACCATATATTTT
CASSLLAGNTIYF
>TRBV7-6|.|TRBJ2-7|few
TGTGCCAGCAGCTTAGAAATTACGGGATTGGGTGAGCAGTACTTC
CASSLEITGLGEQYF
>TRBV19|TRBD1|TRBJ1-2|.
TGTGCCAGTAGCCCGGGACAGCGATGGGGCTACACCTTC
CASSPGQRWGYTF
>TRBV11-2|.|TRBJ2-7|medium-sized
TGTGCCAGCAGCTTAGGGCTGGGGGGTTACGAGCAGTACTTC
CASSLGLGGYEQYF
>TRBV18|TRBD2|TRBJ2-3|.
TGTGCCAGCGCAACGAGCGGGGGGGAAGATACGCAGTATTTT
CASATSGGEDTQYF
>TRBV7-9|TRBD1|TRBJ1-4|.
TGTGCCAGCAGCCCCGGGGACAGGGGAACTAATGAAAAACTGTTTTTT
CASSPGDRGTNEKLFF
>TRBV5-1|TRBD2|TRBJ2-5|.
TGCGCCAGCAGCTTAGGGACTAGCGGGGTACAAGAGACCCAGTACTTC
CASSLGTSGVQETQYF
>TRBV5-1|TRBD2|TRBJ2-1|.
TGCGCCAGCAATAGCGGGGGGGCCGGTAATGAGCAGTTCTTC
CASNSGGAGNEQFF
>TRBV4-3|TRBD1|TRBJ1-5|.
TGCGCCAGCAGCCAAGATAGTACAGGGGGCCGTCAGCCCCAGCATTTT
CASSQDSTGGRQPQHF
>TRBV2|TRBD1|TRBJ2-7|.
TGTGCCAGCAGGGAACAGGGGAGATTTAACGAGCAGTACTTC
CASREQGRFNEQYF
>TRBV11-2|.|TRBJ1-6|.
TGTGCCAGCAGCTTACAGGGCAATTCACCCCTCCACTTT
CASSLQGNSPLHF
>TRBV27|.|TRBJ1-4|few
TGTGCCAGCAGTCGCTTCGCGGCAACTAATGAAAAACTGTTTTTT
CASSRFAATNEKLFF
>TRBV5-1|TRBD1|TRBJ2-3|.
TGCGCCAGCAGCTTTGGGACAGAGGAGACAGATACGCAGTATTTT
CASSFGTEETDTQYF
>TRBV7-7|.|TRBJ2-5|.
TGTGCCAGCAGCTCCCGTTCAGGGGAAGAGACCCAGTACTTC
CASSSRSGEETQYF
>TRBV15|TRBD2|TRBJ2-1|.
TGTGCCACCAGGACTATAGCGGGGCTCCTGTACAATGAGCAGTTCTTC
CATRTIAGLLYNEQFF
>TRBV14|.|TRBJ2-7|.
TGTGCCAGCAGCCCCTGGGGCGTATACGAGCAGTACTTC
CASSPWGVYEQYF
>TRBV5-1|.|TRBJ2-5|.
TGCGCCAGCAGCTTCGACGGGGGGACCCAGTACTTC
CASSFDGGTQYF
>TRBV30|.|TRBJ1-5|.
TGTGCCTGGAACAGACGGGGGTTGGGGAATCAGCCCCAGCATTTT
CAWNRRGLGNQPQHF
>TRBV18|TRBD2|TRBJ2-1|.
TGTGCCAGCTCAATAGCGGGGGGCTACAATGAGCAGTTCTTC
CASSIAGGYNEQFF